The following is a TCR beta chain sequence with its context. Its specificity is unknown. The CDR3 has 15 amino acids. Trimming left V 5 bases short and J 0 bases short, with 14 bases between. The germline CDR1 and CDR2 sequences are LNHDA and SQIVND (reference sequence). Vbeta (60) and Jbeta (13) primers were used in the PCR. This table comes from immunoSEQ multiplex PCR, and its TCRdb copy is limited to in-frame clones, with some not included. The sample includes approximately 70,000 clones, 60% to 75% seen only once; the top ten take 12% to 15%. This record comes from a study of cytomegalovirus exposure and HLA in healthy donors. Whole-study findings and limits: Reportedly, HLA-A and HLA-B alleles of most subjects were accurately predicted from TCR beta.

This TCR derives from a male donor in good health and CMV-seropositive. The sequenced material came from PBMCs. The chain joins TRBV19 to TRBJ2-7; D is undetermined. CDR3 DNA: TGTGCCAGTAGTCCCCACCCCGACATCTCCTACGAGCAGTACTTC. This encodes CASSPHPDISYEQYF.